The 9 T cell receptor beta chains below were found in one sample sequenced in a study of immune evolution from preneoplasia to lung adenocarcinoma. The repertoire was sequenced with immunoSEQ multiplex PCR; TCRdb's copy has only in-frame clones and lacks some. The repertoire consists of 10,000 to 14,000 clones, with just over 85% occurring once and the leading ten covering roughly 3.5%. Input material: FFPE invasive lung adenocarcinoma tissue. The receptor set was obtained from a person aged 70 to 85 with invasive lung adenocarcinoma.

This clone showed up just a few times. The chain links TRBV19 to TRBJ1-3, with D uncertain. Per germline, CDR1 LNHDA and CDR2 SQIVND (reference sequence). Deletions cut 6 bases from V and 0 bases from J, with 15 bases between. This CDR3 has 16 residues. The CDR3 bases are TGTGCCAGTAGGCAATTTCAGGATTTCTCTGGAAACACCATATATTTT. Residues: CASRQFQDFSGNTIYF.

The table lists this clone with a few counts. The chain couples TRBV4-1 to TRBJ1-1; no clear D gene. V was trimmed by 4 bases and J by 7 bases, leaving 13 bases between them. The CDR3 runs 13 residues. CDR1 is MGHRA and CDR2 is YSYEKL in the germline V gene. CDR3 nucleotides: TGCGCCAGCAGCCCAAGGGAAGTGAGTGAAGCTTTCTTT. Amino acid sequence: CASSPREVSEAFF.

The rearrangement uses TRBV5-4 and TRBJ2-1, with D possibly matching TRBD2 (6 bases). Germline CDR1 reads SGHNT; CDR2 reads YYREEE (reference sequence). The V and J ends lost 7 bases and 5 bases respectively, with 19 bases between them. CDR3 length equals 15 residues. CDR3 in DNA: TGTGCCAGCGCATCGGGACTCACGCAGAACAATGAGCAGTTCTTC. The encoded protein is CASASGLTQNNEQFF.

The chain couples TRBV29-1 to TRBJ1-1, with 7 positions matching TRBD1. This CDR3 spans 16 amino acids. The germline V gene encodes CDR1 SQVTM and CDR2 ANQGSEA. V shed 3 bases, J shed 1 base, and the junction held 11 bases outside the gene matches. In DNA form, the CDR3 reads TGCAGCGTTGAGGGCAGGGGGGCATTCGGGAACACTGAAGCTTTCTTT. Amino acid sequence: CSVEGRGAFGNTEAFF.

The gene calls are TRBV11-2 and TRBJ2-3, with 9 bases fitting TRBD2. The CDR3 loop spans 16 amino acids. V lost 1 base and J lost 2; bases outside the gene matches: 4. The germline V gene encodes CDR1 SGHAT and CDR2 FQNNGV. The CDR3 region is CASSLGASGDTDTQYF. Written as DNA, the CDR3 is TGTGCCAGCAGCTTAGGGGCTAGCGGGGACACAGATACGCAGTATTTT.

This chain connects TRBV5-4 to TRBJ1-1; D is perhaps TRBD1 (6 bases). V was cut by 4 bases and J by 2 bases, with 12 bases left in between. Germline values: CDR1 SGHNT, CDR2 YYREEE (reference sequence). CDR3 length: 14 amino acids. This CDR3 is CASSRDGTNTEAFF. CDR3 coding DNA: TGTGCCAGCAGCCGCGACGGGACAAACACTGAAGCTTTCTTT.

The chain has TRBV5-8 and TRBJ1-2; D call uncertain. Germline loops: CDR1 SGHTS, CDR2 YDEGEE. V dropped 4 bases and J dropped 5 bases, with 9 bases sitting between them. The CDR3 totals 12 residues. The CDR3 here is CASSPTGYGYTF. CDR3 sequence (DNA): TGTGCCAGCAGCCCTACGGGTTATGGCTACACCTTC.

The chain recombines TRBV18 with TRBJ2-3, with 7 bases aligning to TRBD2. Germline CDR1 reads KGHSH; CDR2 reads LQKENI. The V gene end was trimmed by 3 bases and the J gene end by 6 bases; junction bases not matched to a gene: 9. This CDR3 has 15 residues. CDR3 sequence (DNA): TGTGCCAGCTCACCCGGACTAGGTCGCGCGGATACGCAGTATTTT. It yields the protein CASSPGLGRADTQYF. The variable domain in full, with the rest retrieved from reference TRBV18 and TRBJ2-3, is NAGVMQNPRHLVRRRGQEARLRCSPMKGHSHVYWYRQLPEEGLKFMVYLQKENIIDESGMPKERFSAEFPKEGPSILRIQQVVRGDSAAYFCASSPGLGRADTQYFGPGTRLTVL.

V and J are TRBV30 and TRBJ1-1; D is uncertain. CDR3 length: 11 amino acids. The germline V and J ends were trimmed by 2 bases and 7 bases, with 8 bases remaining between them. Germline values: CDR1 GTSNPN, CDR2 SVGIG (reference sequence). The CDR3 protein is CAWSRLNEAFF. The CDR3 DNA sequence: TGTGCCTGGAGTAGGCTTAATGAAGCTTTCTTT. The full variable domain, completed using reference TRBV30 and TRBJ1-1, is SQTIHQWPATLVQPVGSPLSLECTVEGTSNPNLYWYRQAAGRGLQLLFYSVGIGQISSEVPQNLSASRPQDRQFILSSKKLLLSDSGFYLCAWSRLNEAFFGQGTRLTVV.